This T cell receptor (beta chain) is drawn from a study of patients and donors after allogeneic stem cell transplantation. TCRdb passed the RT-PCR reads through MiXCR, listing each CDR3 protein once. Of about 960,000 distinct CDR3 sequences listed, roughly 17% are singletons. Germline V gene lookup returns CDR1 SGHAT and CDR2 FQNNGV. The CDR3 extends over 14 amino acids. The V end lost 3 bases, the J end lost 9 bases, and 15 bases lay between the germline ends. Input material: blood, either unsorted or a sorted T cell fraction (not recorded which). The gene calls are TRBV11-2 and TRBJ2-1; no reliable D call. The sequence derives from a human donor who was either an allogeneic HSCT recipient or a stem cell or donor lymphocyte infusion donor (not recorded which). It is not recorded whose cells these are; they may come from a transplant donor. The CDR3 DNA is TGTGCCAGCAGCTTCGTTCCGGGTGTGGGTGAGCAGTTCTTC. It encodes CASSFVPGVGEQFF.